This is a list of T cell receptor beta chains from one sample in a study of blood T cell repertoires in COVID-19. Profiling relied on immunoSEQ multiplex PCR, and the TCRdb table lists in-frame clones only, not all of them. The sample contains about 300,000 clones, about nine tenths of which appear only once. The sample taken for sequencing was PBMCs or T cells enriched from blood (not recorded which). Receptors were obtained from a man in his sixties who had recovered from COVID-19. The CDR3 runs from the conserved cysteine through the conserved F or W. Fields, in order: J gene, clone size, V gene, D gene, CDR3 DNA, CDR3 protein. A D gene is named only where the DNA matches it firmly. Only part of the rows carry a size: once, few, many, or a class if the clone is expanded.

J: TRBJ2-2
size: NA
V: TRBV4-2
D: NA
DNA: TGTGCCAGCAGCCACCCGGAGGGGACGAACACCGGGGAGCTGTTTTTT
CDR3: CASSHPEGTNTGELFF

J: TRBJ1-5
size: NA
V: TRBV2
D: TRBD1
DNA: TGTGCCAGCAGACCACCTCAGGGGGCACCCAATCAGCCCCAGCATTTT
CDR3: CASRPPQGAPNQPQHF

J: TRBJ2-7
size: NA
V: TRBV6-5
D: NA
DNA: TGTGCCAGCAGTTCATCCGGACAAGCCTACGAGCAGTACTTC
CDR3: CASSSSGQAYEQYF

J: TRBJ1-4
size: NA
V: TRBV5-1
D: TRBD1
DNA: TGCGCCAGCAGCTTGGCCTCCGGGACAGCTAATGAAAAACTGTTTTTT
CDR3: CASSLASGTANEKLFF

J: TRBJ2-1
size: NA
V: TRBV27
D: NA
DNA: TGTGCCAGCAGTTTTCAGGGGGGCCGCGGGCAGCAGTTCTTC
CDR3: CASSFQGGRGQQFF

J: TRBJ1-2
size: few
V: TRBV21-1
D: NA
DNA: TGTGCCAGCAGCAAAGTTAGGAGGGCGGGTTGGAACTATGGCTACACCTTC
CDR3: CASSKVRRAGWNYGYTF

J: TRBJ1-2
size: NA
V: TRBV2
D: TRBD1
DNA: TGTGCCAGCGACCCGACAGGGGGCTGGGATGGCTACACCTTC
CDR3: CASDPTGGWDGYTF

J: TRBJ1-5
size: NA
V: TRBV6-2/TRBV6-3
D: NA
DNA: TGTGCCAGCAGTTACTCGGAGACAGAGAATAGCAATCAGCCCCAGCATTTT
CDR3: CASSYSETENSNQPQHF

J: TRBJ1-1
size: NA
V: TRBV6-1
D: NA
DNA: TGTGCCAGCAGTGAATTTAGCAGGGCGAGGTTGAACACTGAAGCTTTCTTT
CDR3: CASSEFSRARLNTEAFF

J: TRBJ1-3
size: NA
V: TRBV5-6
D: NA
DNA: TGTGCCAGCAGCTTCCCGAGCTCTGGAAACACCATATATTTT
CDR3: CASSFPSSGNTIYF

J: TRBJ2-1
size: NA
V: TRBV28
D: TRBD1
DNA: TGTGCCAGCAGTCTCCGGGACAGGGGATCAAGAGAGCAGTTCTTC
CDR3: CASSLRDRGSREQFF

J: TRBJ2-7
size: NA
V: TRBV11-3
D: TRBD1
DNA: TGTGCCAGCAGCCTCGGACAGGACTCCTACGAGCAGTACTTC
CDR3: CASSLGQDSYEQYF

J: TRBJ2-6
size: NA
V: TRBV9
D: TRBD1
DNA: TGTGCCAGCAGCGGGACAGGGGGCGATTCTAGTGGGGCCAACGTCCTGACTTTC
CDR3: CASSGTGGDSSGANVLTF

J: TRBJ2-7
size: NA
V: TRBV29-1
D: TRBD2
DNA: TGCAGCGTGGCCGGGACTAGCGGGAGGCCGACCTACGAGCAGTACTTC
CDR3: CSVAGTSGRPTYEQYF

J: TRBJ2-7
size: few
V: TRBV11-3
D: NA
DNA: TGTGCCAGCAGCCCCTACCAGGGTTCCTACGAGCAGTACTTC
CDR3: CASSPYQGSYEQYF

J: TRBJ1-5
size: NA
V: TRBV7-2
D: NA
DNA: TGTGCCAGCAGCTTACAGGGTAATCAGCCCCAGCATTTT
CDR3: CASSLQGNQPQHF

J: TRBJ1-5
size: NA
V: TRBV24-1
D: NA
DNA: TGTGCCACCAGTGACGACAGGTATAGCAATCAGCCCCAGCATTTT
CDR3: CATSDDRYSNQPQHF

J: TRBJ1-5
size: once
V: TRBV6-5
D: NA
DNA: TGTGCCAGCAGCTTACGGGAGCCCCAGCATTTT
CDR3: CASSLREPQHF

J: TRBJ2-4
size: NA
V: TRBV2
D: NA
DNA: TGTGCCAGCAGCACCCCTCGGGCCAAAAACATTCAGTACTTC
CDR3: CASSTPRAKNIQYF

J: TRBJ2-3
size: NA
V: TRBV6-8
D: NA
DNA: TGTGCCAGCAGTTACTCTGGGGGCGCCACAGATACGCAGTATTTT
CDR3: CASSYSGGATDTQYF

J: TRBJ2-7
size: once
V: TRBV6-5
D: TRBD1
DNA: TGTGCCAGCAGGACAGGGTTATACGAGCAGTACTTC
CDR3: CASRTGLYEQYF

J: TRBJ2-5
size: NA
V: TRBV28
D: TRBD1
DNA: TGTGCCAGCAGTACACCGGGACAGGGGTATCGAAGGGAGACCCAGTACTTC
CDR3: CASSTPGQGYRRETQYF

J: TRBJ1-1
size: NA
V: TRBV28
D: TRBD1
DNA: TGTGCCAGCAACCAAAGCCCGGGACAGTTGAAAGCTTTCTTT
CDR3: CASNQSPGQLKAFF

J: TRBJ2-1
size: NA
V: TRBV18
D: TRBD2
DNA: TGTGCCAGCTCACCGGGACTAGCGGGAGGGCTAGGGAATGAGCAGTTCTTC
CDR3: CASSPGLAGGLGNEQFF

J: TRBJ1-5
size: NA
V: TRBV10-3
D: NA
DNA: TGTGCCATCAGGACAGACAATCAGCCCCAGCATTTT
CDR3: CAIRTDNQPQHF

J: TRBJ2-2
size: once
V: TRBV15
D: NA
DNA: TGTGCCACCAGCAGCCAGGACAGATTCACCGGGGAGCTGTTTTTT
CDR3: CATSSQDRFTGELFF

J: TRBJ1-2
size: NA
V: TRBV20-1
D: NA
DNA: TGCAGTGCCCAAGGGGGTGGCTACACCTTC
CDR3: CSAQGGGYTF

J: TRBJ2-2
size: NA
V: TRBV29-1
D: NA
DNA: TGCAGCGTTGAGGTGGGGGCTTTGACCGGGGAGCTGTTTTTT
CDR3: CSVEVGALTGELFF

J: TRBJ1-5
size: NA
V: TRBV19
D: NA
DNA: TGTGCCAGTAGTATAGATCGCCAGGGGACCAATCAGCCCCAGCATTTT
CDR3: CASSIDRQGTNQPQHF

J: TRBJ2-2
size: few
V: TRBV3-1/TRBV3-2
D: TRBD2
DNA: TGTGCCAGCAGCCCAAATGGGGGGGGTTATTACACCGGGGAGCTGTTTTTT
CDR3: CASSPNGGGYYTGELFF

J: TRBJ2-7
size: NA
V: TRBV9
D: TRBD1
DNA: TGTGCCAGCAGCAATACAGGGGTCGAGCAGTACTTC
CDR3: CASSNTGVEQYF

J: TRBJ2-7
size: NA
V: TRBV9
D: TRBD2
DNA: TGTGCCAGCAGCCCGGGACTAGGGTTTTACGAGCAGTACTTC
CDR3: CASSPGLGFYEQYF

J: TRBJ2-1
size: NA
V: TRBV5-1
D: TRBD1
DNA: TGCGCCAGCAGCGGACAGGGGGATGAGCAGTTCTTC
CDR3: CASSGQGDEQFF

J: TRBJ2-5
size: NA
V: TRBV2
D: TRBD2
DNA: TGTGCCAGCAGGGCCAGACTAGCGGGGACTGCGGAGACCCAGTACTTC
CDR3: CASRARLAGTAETQYF

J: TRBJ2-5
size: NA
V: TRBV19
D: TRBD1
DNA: TGTGCCAGTAGTATTAATTCGGCAGGGGGCTCAAAGACCCAGTACTTC
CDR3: CASSINSAGGSKTQYF

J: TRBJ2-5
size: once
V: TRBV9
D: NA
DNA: TGTGCCAGCAGCGCAAACGGGATCGCCCAAGAGACCCAGTACTTC
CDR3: CASSANGIAQETQYF

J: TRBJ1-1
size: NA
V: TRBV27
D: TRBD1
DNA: TGTGCCAGCAGTAGACAGGGGAACATGAACACTGAAGCTTTCTTT
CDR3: CASSRQGNMNTEAFF

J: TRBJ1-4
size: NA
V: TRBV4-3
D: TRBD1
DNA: TGCGCCAGCAGCCAAGGGTCAGGGGGTGAAAAACTGTTTTTT
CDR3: CASSQGSGGEKLFF

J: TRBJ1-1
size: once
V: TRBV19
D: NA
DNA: TGTGCCAGTAGTATTACAGGGTTGAACACTGAAGCTTTCTTT
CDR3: CASSITGLNTEAFF

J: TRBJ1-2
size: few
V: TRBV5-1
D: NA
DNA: TGCGCCAGCAGCTTGGGGACAGCTAACTATGGCTACACCTTC
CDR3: CASSLGTANYGYTF

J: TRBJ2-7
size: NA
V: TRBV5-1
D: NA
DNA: TGCGCCAGCAGCTTGGTTCGGAATGCAGGGATCTCCTACGAGCAGTACTTC
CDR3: CASSLVRNAGISYEQYF

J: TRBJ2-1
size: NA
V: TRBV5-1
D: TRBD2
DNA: TGCGCCAGCAGCTCAGATGGGCGGGAGGGCTACAATGAGCAGTTCTTC
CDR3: CASSSDGREGYNEQFF

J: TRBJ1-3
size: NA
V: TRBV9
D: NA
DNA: TGTGCCAGCAGCGTAGCCCCCTACGGAAACACCATATATTTT
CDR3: CASSVAPYGNTIYF

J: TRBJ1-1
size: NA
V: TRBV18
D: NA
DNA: TGTGCCAGCTCACCACCGCTTACTCGGACTGAAGCTTTCTTT
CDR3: CASSPPLTRTEAFF

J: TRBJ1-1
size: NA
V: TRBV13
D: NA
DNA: TGTGCCAGCAGCTTATCCCCCCAGGGGCCGGGGACTGAAGCTTTCTTT
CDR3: CASSLSPQGPGTEAFF

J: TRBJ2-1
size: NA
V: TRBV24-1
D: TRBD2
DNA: TGTGCCACCAGTGATTCGGGACTAGCGGTTATAGAGCAGTTCTTC
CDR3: CATSDSGLAVIEQFF

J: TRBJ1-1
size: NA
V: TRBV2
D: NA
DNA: TGTGCCAGCAGGTGGGGGGGCCGGAACACTGAAGCTTTCTTT
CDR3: CASRWGGRNTEAFF

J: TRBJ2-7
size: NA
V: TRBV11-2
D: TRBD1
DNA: TGTGCCAGCAGCTACGGGACAGTCTCCTCCTACGAGCAGTACTTC
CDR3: CASSYGTVSSYEQYF

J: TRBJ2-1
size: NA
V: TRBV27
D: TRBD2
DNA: TGTGCCAGCAGCCCCACCCCAGCGGGACTATCCTACAATGAGCAGTTCTTC
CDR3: CASSPTPAGLSYNEQFF

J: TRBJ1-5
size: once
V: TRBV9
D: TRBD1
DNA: TGTGCCAGCAGCTTATCAGGGGGCTGGAATCAGCCCCAGCATTTT
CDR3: CASSLSGGWNQPQHF

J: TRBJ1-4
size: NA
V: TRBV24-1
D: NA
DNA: TGTGCCACCCCGAAGGAGGATAATGAAAAACTGTTTTTT
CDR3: CATPKEDNEKLFF

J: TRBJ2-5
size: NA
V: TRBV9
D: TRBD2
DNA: TGTGCCAGCAGCGCGGGACTAGCGGAAGAGACCCAGTACTTC
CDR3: CASSAGLAEETQYF

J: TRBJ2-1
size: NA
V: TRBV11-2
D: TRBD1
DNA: TGTGCCAGCAGCACCCAACAGGGGGCCGCCGTCAATGAGCAGTTCTTC
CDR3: CASSTQQGAAVNEQFF

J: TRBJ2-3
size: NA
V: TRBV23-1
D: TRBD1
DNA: TGCGCCAGCAGTCAACCGGGACAGGGGGTGACCGATAGCACAGATACGCAGTATTTT
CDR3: CASSQPGQGVTDSTDTQYF

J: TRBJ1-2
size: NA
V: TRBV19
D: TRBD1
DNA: TGTGCCAGTAGTATGTGGGGACAGGGGGACTATGGCTACACCTTC
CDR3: CASSMWGQGDYGYTF

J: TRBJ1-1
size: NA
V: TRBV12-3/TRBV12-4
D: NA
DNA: TGTGCCAGCAGTGGGGAGGCGGGCACTGAAGCTTTCTTT
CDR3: CASSGEAGTEAFF

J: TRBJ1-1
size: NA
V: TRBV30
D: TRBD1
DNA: TGTGCCTGGAGTCCCGGGACAGGGGGAAATCGAGCTTTCTTT
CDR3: CAWSPGTGGNRAFF